The rows below give T cell receptor beta chains drawn from one sample of a study of blood T cells in healthy people across ages. One entry per CDR3 protein results from TCRdb running MiXCR on the 5' RACE reads. Of some 760,000 distinct CDR3 sequences in the sample, around 25% were seen once. This sample also appeared in a second study, on T cells of mothers and their children.

Sequencing was performed on blood. These TCRs come from a boy younger than 18 in good health. Both conserved end residues are part of each CDR3. Fields, in order: J gene, V gene, clone size, D gene, CDR3 DNA, CDR3 protein. The D gene is left open where the match is weak. Expanded clones get a size class; other rows say once, few or many, or leave the size out.

j_gene: TRBJ2-7
v_gene: TRBV20-1
abundance: -
d_gene: -
CDR3nt: TGCAGTGCTAGGTTGAGGGCGTACGAGCAGTACTTC
CDR3aa: CSARLRAYEQYF

j_gene: TRBJ1-1
v_gene: TRBV6-6
abundance: few
d_gene: -
CDR3nt: TGTGCCAGCAGCTTACGGGGACCTGAAGCTTTCTTT
CDR3aa: CASSLRGPEAFF

j_gene: TRBJ1-1
v_gene: TRBV7-9
abundance: few
d_gene: TRBD1
CDR3nt: TGTGCCAGCAGAGAACTTCTACAGGGGACGAACACTGAAGCTTTCTTT
CDR3aa: CASRELLQGTNTEAFF

j_gene: TRBJ2-2
v_gene: TRBV5-1
abundance: -
d_gene: TRBD1
CDR3nt: TGCGCCAGCAGCATTAGGACAGGGGTGACGCTGGGCACCGGGGAGCTGTTTTTT
CDR3aa: CASSIRTGVTLGTGELFF

j_gene: TRBJ2-1
v_gene: TRBV4-3
abundance: once
d_gene: -
CDR3nt: TGCGCCAGCAGCCAAGATCGTCTTAACGGGGAGCAGTTCTTC
CDR3aa: CASSQDRLNGEQFF

j_gene: TRBJ2-7
v_gene: TRBV5-1
abundance: -
d_gene: TRBD2
CDR3nt: TGCGCCAGCAGCGCGAGGGGACTAGCGGGACCAGGGGCCTACGAGCAGTACTTC
CDR3aa: CASSARGLAGPGAYEQYF

j_gene: TRBJ2-2
v_gene: TRBV12-3/TRBV12-4
abundance: -
d_gene: -
CDR3nt: TGTGCCAGCAGCGACAGAGGGAGCTTTAGGACCGGGGAGCTGTTTTTT
CDR3aa: CASSDRGSFRTGELFF

j_gene: TRBJ2-5
v_gene: TRBV7-2
abundance: few
d_gene: -
CDR3nt: TGTGCCAGCAGCTTAGGAACAGGGCGAACCATACAAGAGACCCAGTACTTC
CDR3aa: CASSLGTGRTIQETQYF

j_gene: TRBJ2-1
v_gene: TRBV10-3
abundance: few
d_gene: -
CDR3nt: TGTGCCATCAGGGATCCTTTTACGGGAGTGTACAATGAGCAGTTCTTC
CDR3aa: CAIRDPFTGVYNEQFF

j_gene: TRBJ1-5
v_gene: TRBV6-1
abundance: few
d_gene: TRBD1
CDR3nt: TGTGCCAGCTTTGGGACAGGTTCGTCTGTGGAGCCCCAGCATTTT
CDR3aa: CASFGTGSSVEPQHF

j_gene: TRBJ1-1
v_gene: TRBV25-1
abundance: few
d_gene: -
CDR3nt: TGTGCCAGCTTGGACAGCAGGGAGAGGAACACTGAAGCTTTCTTT
CDR3aa: CASLDSRERNTEAFF

j_gene: TRBJ2-3
v_gene: TRBV29-1
abundance: -
d_gene: -
CDR3nt: TGCAGCGGACTTGCCGATACGCAGTATTTT
CDR3aa: CSGLADTQYF

j_gene: TRBJ2-7
v_gene: TRBV28
abundance: few
d_gene: TRBD1
CDR3nt: TGTGCCAGCAGCGAAACAGGGGACGAGCAGTACTTC
CDR3aa: CASSETGDEQYF

j_gene: TRBJ2-5
v_gene: TRBV5-1
abundance: few
d_gene: -
CDR3nt: TGCGCCAGCAGCGGGGGGACTCTCCAAGAGACCCAGTACTTC
CDR3aa: CASSGGTLQETQYF

j_gene: TRBJ2-7
v_gene: TRBV20-1
abundance: many
d_gene: -
CDR3nt: TGCAGTGCTAGAGATCAAGACTCCCTGCGGGGTTCCCACTACGAGCAGTACTTC
CDR3aa: CSARDQDSLRGSHYEQYF

j_gene: TRBJ2-7
v_gene: TRBV28
abundance: few
d_gene: -
CDR3nt: TGTGCCAGCAGTTTAGCTGGGTCGTCTGGCGAGCAGTACTTC
CDR3aa: CASSLAGSSGEQYF

j_gene: TRBJ2-7
v_gene: TRBV6-5
abundance: -
d_gene: TRBD2
CDR3nt: TGTGCCAGCAGGCAGCGGGGGGTCCCCTACGAGCAGTACTTC
CDR3aa: CASRQRGVPYEQYF

j_gene: TRBJ2-5
v_gene: TRBV11-2
abundance: few
d_gene: TRBD2
CDR3nt: TGTGCCAGCAGCCACTGGACTAGCAGGTCTCACAATGAGCAGCTCTTC
CDR3aa: CASSHWTSRSHNEQLF

j_gene: TRBJ1-1
v_gene: TRBV29-1
abundance: -
d_gene: TRBD1
CDR3nt: TGCAGCGTTGACGGGGACAGGGACCGTGAAGCTTTCTTT
CDR3aa: CSVDGDRDREAFF

j_gene: TRBJ2-1
v_gene: TRBV21-1
abundance: -
d_gene: -
CDR3nt: TGTGCCTCCCAAGCGGGGGAGCACAATGAGCAGTTCTTC
CDR3aa: CASQAGEHNEQFF

j_gene: TRBJ2-5
v_gene: TRBV9
abundance: -
d_gene: -
CDR3nt: TGTGCCAGCAGCGCCGAAGGGTACCAAGAGACCCAGTACTTC
CDR3aa: CASSAEGYQETQYF

j_gene: TRBJ2-5
v_gene: TRBV21-1
abundance: -
d_gene: -
CDR3nt: TGTGCCAGCAGCCTTAAGGACGGGCAAGAGACCCAGTACTTC
CDR3aa: CASSLKDGQETQYF

j_gene: TRBJ2-2
v_gene: TRBV10-3
abundance: few
d_gene: TRBD2
CDR3nt: TGTGCCATCAGGAAACTAGCGGGGGGGAACACCGGGGAGCTGTTTTTT
CDR3aa: CAIRKLAGGNTGELFF

j_gene: TRBJ2-5
v_gene: TRBV25-1
abundance: -
d_gene: -
CDR3nt: TGTGCCAGCAGTGATCCCGATCCCCTGGGGGCGAAGTACCAAGAGACCCAGTACTTC
CDR3aa: CASSDPDPLGAKYQETQYF

j_gene: TRBJ1-1
v_gene: TRBV6-2/TRBV6-3
abundance: many
d_gene: -
CDR3nt: TGTGCCAGCAGTTATGCGGTGAACACTGAAGCTTTCTTT
CDR3aa: CASSYAVNTEAFF

j_gene: TRBJ2-1
v_gene: TRBV20-1
abundance: -
d_gene: -
CDR3nt: TGCAGTGCTAAGCGGCAGGCAACGTACAATGAGCAGTTCTTC
CDR3aa: CSAKRQATYNEQFF

j_gene: TRBJ2-5
v_gene: TRBV5-1
abundance: -
d_gene: -
CDR3nt: TGCGCCAGCAGCCCTGCCCGGGGGGCGGTTGGAGAAGAGACCCAGTACTTC
CDR3aa: CASSPARGAVGEETQYF

j_gene: TRBJ1-4
v_gene: TRBV4-2
abundance: -
d_gene: TRBD1
CDR3nt: TGTGCCAGCAGCCAGCGGGACAGGGAGGATGAAAAACTGTTTTTT
CDR3aa: CASSQRDREDEKLFF

j_gene: TRBJ2-6
v_gene: TRBV4-3
abundance: few
d_gene: TRBD1
CDR3nt: TGCGCCAGCAGCCTTTCAGGAGGACAGGGCTACTCTGGGGCCAACGTCCTGACTTTC
CDR3aa: CASSLSGGQGYSGANVLTF

j_gene: TRBJ2-4
v_gene: TRBV5-1
abundance: once
d_gene: -
CDR3nt: TGCGCCAGCAGCGATGGGTGGGGTAATCAGTACTTC
CDR3aa: CASSDGWGNQYF

j_gene: TRBJ2-5
v_gene: TRBV7-9
abundance: few
d_gene: TRBD1
CDR3nt: TGTGCCAGCAGTTTTTCGACAGGGATTCCGGGGACCCAGTACTTC
CDR3aa: CASSFSTGIPGTQYF

j_gene: TRBJ2-1
v_gene: TRBV25-1
abundance: few
d_gene: -
CDR3nt: TGTGCCAGCAGTGAACTACCGGGACCCAACAATGAGCAGTTCTTC
CDR3aa: CASSELPGPNNEQFF

j_gene: TRBJ1-4
v_gene: TRBV2
abundance: few
d_gene: -
CDR3nt: TGTGCCAGCAGACCCGACAGCGGACCAACTAATGAAAAACTGTTTTTT
CDR3aa: CASRPDSGPTNEKLFF

j_gene: TRBJ1-2
v_gene: TRBV14
abundance: -
d_gene: -
CDR3nt: TGTGCCAGCAGCCAACCCCGGGACACTAACTATGGCTACACCTTC
CDR3aa: CASSQPRDTNYGYTF

j_gene: TRBJ1-1
v_gene: TRBV11-2
abundance: few
d_gene: -
CDR3nt: TGTGCCAGCAGTATAATGAAGGGGTCTGAAGCTTTCTTT
CDR3aa: CASSIMKGSEAFF

j_gene: TRBJ1-2
v_gene: TRBV4-3
abundance: -
d_gene: TRBD1
CDR3nt: TGCGCCAGCAGCCCGACAGGGTGGAACTATGGCTACACCTTC
CDR3aa: CASSPTGWNYGYTF

j_gene: TRBJ2-5
v_gene: TRBV7-9
abundance: many
d_gene: TRBD1
CDR3nt: TGTGCCAGCAGCCCTCGACAGGGGCAAGAGACCCAGTACTTC
CDR3aa: CASSPRQGQETQYF

j_gene: TRBJ2-3
v_gene: TRBV2
abundance: -
d_gene: TRBD1
CDR3nt: TGTGCCAGCAGGGAGACAGGGATAGGCACAGATACGCAGTATTTT
CDR3aa: CASRETGIGTDTQYF

j_gene: TRBJ2-5
v_gene: TRBV4-3
abundance: -
d_gene: -
CDR3nt: TGCGCCAGCAGCAGGCGGGCGGCCGAAGAGACCCAGTACTTC
CDR3aa: CASSRRAAEETQYF

j_gene: TRBJ2-3
v_gene: TRBV10-1
abundance: -
d_gene: -
CDR3nt: TGCGCCAGCAGTGATTTTAAGCGGAGCAGCACAGATACGCAGTATTTT
CDR3aa: CASSDFKRSSTDTQYF

j_gene: TRBJ2-4
v_gene: TRBV2
abundance: -
d_gene: TRBD2
CDR3nt: TGTGCCAGCGGGGAAGGAGAAGCGGGAGCGGGGAACATTCAGTACTTC
CDR3aa: CASGEGEAGAGNIQYF

j_gene: TRBJ2-7
v_gene: TRBV9
abundance: -
d_gene: TRBD2
CDR3nt: TGTGCCAGCAGCCCACGTTCCATAGCGGGAGGTCTCTACGAGCAGTACTTC
CDR3aa: CASSPRSIAGGLYEQYF

j_gene: TRBJ2-3
v_gene: TRBV7-9
abundance: -
d_gene: TRBD2
CDR3nt: TGTGCCAGCAGCTTAGGGACTAGTGAAGCCTCCCCGTGGACAGATACGCAGTATTTT
CDR3aa: CASSLGTSEASPWTDTQYF

j_gene: TRBJ2-7
v_gene: TRBV6-5
abundance: few
d_gene: -
CDR3nt: TGTGCCAGCAGTGTAAATCGGCCGACTGGTTCCTACGAGCAGTACTTC
CDR3aa: CASSVNRPTGSYEQYF

j_gene: TRBJ2-1
v_gene: TRBV29-1
abundance: -
d_gene: TRBD1
CDR3nt: TGCAGCGCCGAGACAGGGGGCAGCTCCTACAATGAGCAGTTCTTC
CDR3aa: CSAETGGSSYNEQFF

j_gene: TRBJ2-1
v_gene: TRBV12-3/TRBV12-4
abundance: -
d_gene: TRBD1
CDR3nt: TGTGCCAGCAGCACCCGGGACAGACCGTTCTTC
CDR3aa: CASSTRDRPFF

j_gene: TRBJ1-2
v_gene: TRBV7-9
abundance: -
d_gene: TRBD1
CDR3nt: TGTGCCAGCAGCGGTTTGGGACAGGCCGTAAGTGGCTACACCTTC
CDR3aa: CASSGLGQAVSGYTF

j_gene: TRBJ2-1
v_gene: TRBV27
abundance: few
d_gene: -
CDR3nt: TGTGCCAGCAGTTCCATGAGCGATGAGCAGTTCTTC
CDR3aa: CASSSMSDEQFF

j_gene: TRBJ1-2
v_gene: TRBV12-3/TRBV12-4
abundance: -
d_gene: TRBD1
CDR3nt: TGTGCCAGCAGCCGGGACAGTGGATGGGGCTATGGCTACACCTTC
CDR3aa: CASSRDSGWGYGYTF

j_gene: TRBJ1-2
v_gene: TRBV5-1
abundance: few
d_gene: TRBD1
CDR3nt: TGCGCCAGCAGCACCCAGGGGGATACCTATGGCTACACCTTC
CDR3aa: CASSTQGDTYGYTF

j_gene: TRBJ2-7
v_gene: TRBV14
abundance: few
d_gene: TRBD2
CDR3nt: TGTGCCAGCAGCCAACCGGGACTAGCGCCCTACGAGCAGTACTTC
CDR3aa: CASSQPGLAPYEQYF

j_gene: TRBJ2-7
v_gene: TRBV29-1
abundance: -
d_gene: -
CDR3nt: TGCAGCGTTGTCGCGGCGAGCAGCGAGCAGTACTTC
CDR3aa: CSVVAASSEQYF

j_gene: TRBJ2-5
v_gene: TRBV13
abundance: -
d_gene: -
CDR3nt: TGTGCCAGCAGCTTTGGGTGGGACGCCCAGTACTTC
CDR3aa: CASSFGWDAQYF

j_gene: TRBJ2-3
v_gene: TRBV20-1
abundance: -
d_gene: -
CDR3nt: TGCAGTGCTAGAGATTTCCAGGAGGGGGATACGCAGTATTTT
CDR3aa: CSARDFQEGDTQYF

j_gene: TRBJ1-2
v_gene: TRBV6-5
abundance: -
d_gene: -
CDR3nt: TGTGCCAGCAGTTACCTGGGGAACTATGGCTACACCTTC
CDR3aa: CASSYLGNYGYTF

j_gene: TRBJ2-1
v_gene: TRBV4-3
abundance: -
d_gene: TRBD1
CDR3nt: TGCGCCAGCAGCCTCAGGGACAGGGTTCACAATGAGCAGTTCTTC
CDR3aa: CASSLRDRVHNEQFF

j_gene: TRBJ2-7
v_gene: TRBV12-3/TRBV12-4
abundance: -
d_gene: -
CDR3nt: TGTGCCAGCAGTTTTGGCGGGACCCTACAAGAGCAGTACTTC
CDR3aa: CASSFGGTLQEQYF